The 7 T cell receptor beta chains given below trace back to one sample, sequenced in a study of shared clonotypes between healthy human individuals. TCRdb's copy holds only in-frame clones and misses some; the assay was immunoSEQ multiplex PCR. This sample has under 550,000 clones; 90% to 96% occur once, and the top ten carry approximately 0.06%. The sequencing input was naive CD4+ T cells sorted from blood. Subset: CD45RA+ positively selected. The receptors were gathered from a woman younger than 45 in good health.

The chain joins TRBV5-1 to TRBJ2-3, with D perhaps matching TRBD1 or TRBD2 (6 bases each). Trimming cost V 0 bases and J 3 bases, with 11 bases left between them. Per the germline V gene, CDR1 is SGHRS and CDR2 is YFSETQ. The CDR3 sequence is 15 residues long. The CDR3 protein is CASSLAGGGTDTQYF. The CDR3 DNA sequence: TGCGCCAGCAGCTTGGCCGGGGGCGGGACAGATACGCAGTATTTT. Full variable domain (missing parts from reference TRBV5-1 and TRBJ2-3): KAGVTQTPRYLIKTRGQQVTLSCSPISGHRSVSWYQQTPGQGLQFLFEYFSETQRNKGNFPGRFSGRQFSNSRSEMNVSTLELGDSALYLCASSLAGGGTDTQYFGPGTRLTVL.

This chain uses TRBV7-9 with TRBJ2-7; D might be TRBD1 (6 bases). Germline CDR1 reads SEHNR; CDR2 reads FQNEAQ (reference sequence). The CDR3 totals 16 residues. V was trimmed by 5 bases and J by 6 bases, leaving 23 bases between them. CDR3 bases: TGTGCCAGCAGCCCGTACAGGGAAAGGCAGGGCGGCGAGCAGTACTTC. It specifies CASSPYRERQGGEQYF.

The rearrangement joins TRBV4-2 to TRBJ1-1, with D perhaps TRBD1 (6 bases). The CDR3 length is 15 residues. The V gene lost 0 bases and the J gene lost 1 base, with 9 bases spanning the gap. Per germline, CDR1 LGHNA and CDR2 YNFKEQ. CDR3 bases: TGTGCCAGCAGCCAAGAAGTAGGGGGGAACACTGAAGCTTTCTTT. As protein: CASSQEVGGNTEAFF.

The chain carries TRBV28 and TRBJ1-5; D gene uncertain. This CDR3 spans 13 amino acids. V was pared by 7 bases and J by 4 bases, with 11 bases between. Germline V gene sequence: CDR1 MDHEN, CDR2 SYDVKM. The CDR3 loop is CASKTTLNQPQHF. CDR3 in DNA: TGTGCCAGCAAGACAACCCTTAATCAGCCCCAGCATTTT.

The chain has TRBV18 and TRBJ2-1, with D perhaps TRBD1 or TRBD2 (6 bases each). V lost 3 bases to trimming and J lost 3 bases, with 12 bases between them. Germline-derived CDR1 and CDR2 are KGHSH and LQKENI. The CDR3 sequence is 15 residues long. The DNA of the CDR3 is TGTGCCAGCTCACCCCCGGGGGCGTACTACAATGAGCAGTTCTTC. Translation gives CASSPPGAYYNEQFF.

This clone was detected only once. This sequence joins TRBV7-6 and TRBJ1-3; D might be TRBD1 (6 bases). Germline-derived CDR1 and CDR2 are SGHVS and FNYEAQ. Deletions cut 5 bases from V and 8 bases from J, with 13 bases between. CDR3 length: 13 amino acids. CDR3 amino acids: CASSQAGAYTIYF. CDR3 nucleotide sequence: TGTGCCAGCAGCCAAGCAGGGGCATACACCATATATTTT.

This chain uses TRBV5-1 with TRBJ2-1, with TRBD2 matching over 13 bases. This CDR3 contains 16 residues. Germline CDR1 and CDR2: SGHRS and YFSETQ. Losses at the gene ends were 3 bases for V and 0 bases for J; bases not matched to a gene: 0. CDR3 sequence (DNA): TGCGCCAGCAGCTGGACTAGCGGGGGCTCCTACAATGAGCAGTTCTTC. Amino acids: CASSWTSGGSYNEQFF.